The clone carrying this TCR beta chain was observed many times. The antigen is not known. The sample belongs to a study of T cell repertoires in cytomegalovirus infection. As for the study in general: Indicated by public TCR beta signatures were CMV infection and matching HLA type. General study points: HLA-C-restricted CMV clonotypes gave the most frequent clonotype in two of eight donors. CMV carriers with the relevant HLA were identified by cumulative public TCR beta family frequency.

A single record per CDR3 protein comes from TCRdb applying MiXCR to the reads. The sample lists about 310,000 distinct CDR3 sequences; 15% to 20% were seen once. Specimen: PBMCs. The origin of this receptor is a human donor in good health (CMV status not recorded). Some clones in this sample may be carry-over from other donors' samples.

Here the CDR3 DNA reads TGCAGTGCTAGAGATCTAGGTCACTCCAGCTCCTACAATGAGCAGTTCTTC. It specifies CSARDLGHSSSYNEQFF. This chain connects TRBV20-1 to TRBJ2-1; no clear D gene. Germline assignment: CDR1 DFQATT and CDR2 SNEGSKA (reference sequence). V was pared by 0 bases and J by 0 bases, with 15 bases between. The CDR3 runs 17 residues.